Given below is one TCR beta chain in context. What it binds is unknown. This entry comes from a study of OX40 agonist ivuxolimab in advanced cancers. The CDR3 has 15 residues. The germline gives CDR1 SGDLS, CDR2 YYNGEE. The germline V and J ends were trimmed by 6 bases and 0 bases, with 14 bases remaining between them. Study-wide results and caveats: At doses 0.1 to 3.0 mg/kg, CD4+ and CD8+ clones expanded. Among some nonresponders, normalized T-cell clonal expansion was also low. Expanded peripheral T cell antigen specificity was not determined.

Clones were sequenced by immunoSEQ multiplex PCR, and TCRdb holds only the in-frame ones, with some missing. The profile shows 75,000 to 95,000 clones, 87% of them singletons. The receptor was derived from an adult with an advanced solid tumor such as melanoma, head and neck, liver or kidney cancer. The chain joins TRBV9 to TRBJ2-3; D possibly corresponds to TRBD2 (6 bases). Source: CD4+ or CD8+ T cells sorted from blood, taken in a trial of the OX40 agonist ivuxolimab. CDR3 in amino acids: CASTPPGTSTDTQYF. The CDR3, as DNA: TGTGCCAGCACCCCTCCGGGGACTAGCACAGATACGCAGTATTTT.